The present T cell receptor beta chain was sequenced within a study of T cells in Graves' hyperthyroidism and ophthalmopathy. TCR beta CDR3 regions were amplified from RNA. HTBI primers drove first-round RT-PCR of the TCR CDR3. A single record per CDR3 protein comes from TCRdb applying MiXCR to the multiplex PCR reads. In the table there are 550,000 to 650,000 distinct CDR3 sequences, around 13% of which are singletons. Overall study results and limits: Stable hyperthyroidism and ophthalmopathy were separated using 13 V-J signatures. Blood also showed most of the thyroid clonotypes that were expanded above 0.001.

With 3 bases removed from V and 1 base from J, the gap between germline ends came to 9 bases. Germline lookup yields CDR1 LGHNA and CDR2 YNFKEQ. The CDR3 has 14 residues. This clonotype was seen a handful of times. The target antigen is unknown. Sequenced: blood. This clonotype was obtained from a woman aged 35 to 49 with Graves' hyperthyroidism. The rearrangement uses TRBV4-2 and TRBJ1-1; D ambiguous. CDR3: CASSHRDSNTEAFF. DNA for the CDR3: TGTGCCAGCAGCCATAGGGATTCGAACACTGAAGCTTTCTTT.